The 17 T cell receptor beta chains in this list originate from one sample, sequenced in a study of T cell repertoires in aging, cancer and after chemotherapy. The template was genomic DNA from peripheral blood, not RNA. A mixed TRB-A/B primer pool amplified rearranged TRB by multiplex touch-down PCR. TCRdb reprocessed the multiplex PCR reads via MiXCR and lists one record per CDR3 protein. The sample contains over 9,000 distinct CDR3 sequences, around 38% of which appear only once. Sequenced input: blood. The receptor source for this set is a human donor in good health.

Only a few counts were recorded for this clonotype. The CDR3 DNA follows: TGTGCCAGCAGTTTATCGGTCTGGGACAGGGGGAGGGCCTCTGGAAACACCATATATTTT. The encoded protein is CASSLSVWDRGRASGNTIYF. The gene calls are TRBV27 and TRBJ1-3; 11 positions agree with TRBD1. V gave up 0 bases and J gave up 0 bases; unmatched junction bases: 10. Germline CDR1 and CDR2: MNHEY and SMNVEV (reference sequence). This CDR3 is built from 20 residues.

The V and J genes are TRBV5-4 and TRBJ2-3; 14 bases line up with TRBD2. Per the germline V gene, CDR1 is SGHNT and CDR2 is YYREEE (reference sequence). With 8 bases clipped from V and 4 bases from J, the junction kept 9 bases outside the gene matches. The CDR3 sequence is 16 residues long. CDR3 residues: CASPGLAGEPADTQYF. The CDR3 coding sequence is TGTGCCAGTCCGGGACTAGCGGGAGAACCGGCAGATACGCAGTATTTT.

This clonotype is termed medium-sized. V usage is TRBV27 and J usage is TRBJ2-1; D ambiguous. CDR1 and CDR2 from the germline V gene are MNHEY and SMNVEV (reference sequence). Trimming pared 5 bases from V and 5 bases from J, leaving 10 bases between. This CDR3 contains 13 residues. The CDR3 region is CASSRGRDNEQFF. In DNA, the CDR3 is TGTGCCAGCAGTAGAGGACGGGACAATGAGCAGTTCTTC.

In this sample, this clonotype is medium-sized. The chain employs TRBV6-1 and TRBJ1-5; a possible D gene is TRBD1 (6 bases). The length of the CDR3 is 15 residues. CDR1 MNHNS and CDR2 SASEGT come from the germline V gene. Trimming pared 1 base from V and 8 bases from J, leaving 15 bases between. CDR3 sequence: CASSEGGGASEPQHF. The CDR3 DNA is TGTGCCAGCAGTGAAGGAGGGGGGGCGAGTGAGCCCCAGCATTTT.

This clonotype has more than one count but fewer than ten. The chain joins TRBV27 to TRBJ2-5; perhaps TRBD1 as D (5 bases). CDR3 length: 18 residues. Germline-derived CDR1 and CDR2 are MNHEY and SMNVEV (reference sequence). Trimming shortened V by 3 bases and J by 5 bases, and 25 bases separated the two germline ends. CDR3 in amino acids: CASSFLPGRELVGETQYF. The CDR3 nucleotides read TGTGCCAGCAGTTTCCTCCCTGGCAGGGAATTAGTTGGGGAGACCCAGTACTTC.

As to this clonotype: This clone may be a read error of a much larger clone one base away. The DNA is omitted, as the CDR3 cannot be located on it reliably, and the CDR3 follows TCRdb's listing. The chain recombines TRBV29-1 with TRBJ2-7; the table gives TRBD2 as D, unverified against the DNA. Germline V gene data show CDR1 as SQVTM and CDR2 as ANQGSEA. Including both end residues, the CDR3 is 13 amino acids long. CDR3 in amino acids: CIVLEREGHEQYF.

This clonotype turned up a few times. The chain joins TRBV6-1 to TRBJ2-7, with 9 bases lining up with TRBD1. Per germline, CDR1 MNHNS and CDR2 SASEGT. The V segment lost 5 bases and the J segment 4 bases; nucleotides outside the gene matches: 6. CDR3 length: 14 amino acids. CDR3 residues: CASSTDRGSYEQYF. CDR3 sequence (DNA): TGTGCCAGCAGTACAGACAGGGGGTCGTACGAGCAGTACTTC.

On this clonotype itself: At one end, the junction sequence differs from germline, possibly due to a read error. This chain joins TRBV6-2 or TRBV6-3 and TRBJ2-5, with 13 bases that match TRBD2. The CDR3 is 16 residues long. Germline V gene lookup returns CDR1 MNHEY and CDR2 SVGEGT. The DNA for the CDR3 is TGTGCCAGCTCACTGCGGACTAGCGGGAGAGAAGAGACCCAGAACTTC. Translation: CASSLRTSGREETQNF.

The chain joins TRBV5-4 to TRBJ1-1; D not certain. The CDR3 spans 13 residues. The germline V gene has CDR1 SGHNT and CDR2 YYREEE (reference sequence). Between the trimmed V and J ends, which lost 0 bases and 6 bases, there was a span of 9 bases. CDR3 residues: CASSLVGRAEAFF. As DNA, the CDR3 is TGTGCCAGCAGCTTGGTAGGGAGAGCTGAAGCTTTCTTT. The full variable domain, its missing parts supplied by reference TRBV5-4 and TRBJ1-1, is ETGVTQSPTHLIKTRGQQVTLRCSSQSGHNTVSWYQQALGQGPQFIFQYYREEENGRGNFPPRFSGLQFPNYSSELNVNALELDDSALYLCASSLVGRAEAFFGQGTRLTVV.

Concerning this clonotype: This may be a read error: a much more frequent sequence differs by one nucleotide. The chain uses TRBV19 and TRBJ2-3; a weak D match, TRBD1 (6 bases). Trimming left V 1 base short and J 4 bases short, with 18 bases between. The CDR3 runs to 17 residues. In germline, CDR1 is LNHDA, CDR2 SQIVND (reference sequence). The CDR3 sequence is CASSIAQGHPSADTQYF. The CDR3 nucleotides are TGTGCCAGTAGTATAGCCCAGGGACATCCGTCGGCAGATACGCAGTATTTT.

This clonotype was seen more than once but under ten times. The rearrangement joins TRBV30 to TRBJ1-5; D might be TRBD1 (5 bases). Trimming pared 3 bases from V and 10 bases from J, leaving 19 bases between. This CDR3 is 14 amino acids long. Germline CDR1 and CDR2: GTSNPN and SVGIG (reference sequence). The DNA for the CDR3 is TGTGCCTGGAGCCCGGGGCGGTTCATCAGCCCCCAGCATTTT. Residues: CAWSPGRFISPQHF.

This clonotype was detected only a few times. The rearrangement joins TRBV30 to TRBJ1-2; D remains ambiguous. Trimming shortened V by 0 bases and J by 2 bases, and 16 bases separated the two germline ends. Germline assignment: CDR1 GTSNPN and CDR2 SVGIG (reference sequence). This CDR3 comprises 16 residues. CDR3 bases: TGTGCCTGGAGTGTACCCCGATTCAGGTACAACTATGGCTACACCTTC. Its translation: CAWSVPRFRYNYGYTF.

The chain couples TRBV18 to TRBJ2-3; no definite D call. Germline CDR1 KGHSH, CDR2 LQKENI. V gave up 0 bases and J gave up 3 bases, with 4 bases separating them. This CDR3 comprises 13 residues. Written as DNA, the CDR3 is TGTGCCAGCTCACCACCGGTAACAGATACGCAGTATTTT. This codes for CASSPPVTDTQYF.

This rearrangement joins TRBV7-9 to TRBJ2-7, with 9 bases that match TRBD1. From germline, CDR1 is SEHNR and CDR2 FQNEAQ (reference sequence). The V gene end was trimmed by 4 bases and the J gene end by 5 bases; junction bases not matched to a gene: 9. The CDR3 extends over 15 amino acids. The CDR3 nucleotides are TGTGCCAGCAGCTCGCTCCGGGACAGGGAACACGAGCAGTACTTC. Protein sequence: CASSSLRDREHEQYF.

There are a few counts of this clonotype. The chain carries TRBV11-1 and TRBJ2-7; D ambiguous. The germline V gene encodes CDR1 SGHAT and CDR2 FQDESV (reference sequence). Trimming took off 5 bases at V and 0 bases at J, with 8 bases between the two ends. This CDR3 region has 13 residues. CDR3 sequence reads: CASSRIVSYEQYF. The CDR3 bases are TGTGCCAGCAGCCGTATAGTCTCCTACGAGCAGTACTTC.

The chain combines TRBV7-9 with TRBJ2-1, with D maybe TRBD1 (6 bases). This CDR3 contains 12 residues. Germline-derived CDR1 and CDR2 are SEHNR and FQNEAQ (reference sequence). With 3 bases removed from V and 12 bases from J, the gap between germline ends came to 12 bases. CDR3: CASSFTDSRQFF. The CDR3 nucleotides are TGTGCCAGCAGCTTCACGGACAGCCGGCAGTTCTTC. Full variable domain (remainder filled in from reference TRBV7-9 and TRBJ2-1): DTGVSQNPRHKITKRGQNVTFRCDPISEHNRLYWYRQTLGQGPEFLTYFQNEAQLEKSRLLSDRFSAERPKGSFSTLEIQRTEQGDSAMYLCASSFTDSRQFFGPGTRLTVL.

The chain employs TRBV6-5 and TRBJ2-5; the D call may be TRBD1 or TRBD2 (5 bases each). This CDR3 region has 15 residues. The V end was cut by 0 bases, the J end by 5 bases, with 13 bases between. CDR1 MNHEY and CDR2 SVGAGI come from the germline V gene. CDR3 sequence (DNA): TGTGCCAGCAGTTACTCGAATCGGGGACGCGAGACCCAGTACTTC. Residues: CASSYSNRGRETQYF.